Here is one TCR beta chain with its context. The entry originates in a study of T cells expressing NK-cell markers. Study-wide background: Sorted T-cell subsets CD3+CD56+NKG2C+, CD3+CD56+NKG2C- and CD3+CD56-NKG2C+ were TCR beta-sequenced.

TCRdb re-called the 5' RACE reads; one entry per CDR3 protein, DNA not given. This sample contains some 150,000 distinct CDR3 sequences. The CDR3 is 12 residues long. Germline V gene lookup returns CDR1 SGHVS and CDR2 FNYEAQ. The chain joins TRBV7-6 to TRBJ2-7; without DNA, the TCRdb call of TRBD1 cannot be checked. The sample consisted of blood T cells: a sorted CD56 or NKG2C T cell subset, CD4+ or CD8+ T cells, or bulk PBMC T cells (not recorded which). The source of this sequence is a woman between 50 and 59 years old in good health. This CDR3 reads CASSHETGEQYF.